Shown below are 28 T cell receptor beta chains from a single sample sequenced in a study of CD8 T cells in ankylosing spondylitis. Findings and limits, study-wide: There was a TCR beta motif, made of several highly homologous variants, that appeared characteristic of ankylosing spondylitis blood.

In TCRdb, the 5' RACE reads were re-called with MiXCR into one record per CDR3 protein. The data show approximately 400,000 distinct CDR3 sequences, roughly a quarter seen once. No antigen is known for these receptors. The sample comprised blood, either unsorted or a sorted T cell fraction (not recorded which). These receptor sequences come from a male donor with ankylosing spondylitis.

This clonotype was recorded a few times. The chain carries TRBV20-1 and TRBJ2-2; 10 bases fit TRBD2. After removal of 3 bases from V and 2 bases from J, the junction contained 6 bases not matched to a gene. Germline-derived CDR1 and CDR2 are DFQATT and SNEGSKA (reference sequence). There are 16 residues in the CDR3. The CDR3 DNA reads as TGCAGTGCTAGTGCTAGCGGGAGACGAAACACCGGGGAGCTGTTTTTT. Translation: CSASASGRRNTGELFF.

The chain combines TRBV5-1 with TRBJ2-3; 8 bases fit TRBD2. The germline gives CDR1 SGHRS, CDR2 YFSETQ. Trimming cost V 0 bases and J 3 bases; bases outside gene matches: 3. This CDR3 has 15 amino acids. The CDR3 DNA is TGCGCCAGCAGCTTGGGACTAGCGAGAACAGATACGCAGTATTTT. It encodes CASSLGLARTDTQYF.

The V and J genes are TRBV20-1 and TRBJ2-3, with D perhaps given as TRBD1 or TRBD2 (5 bases each). The CDR3 has 14 amino acids. V dropped 3 bases and J dropped 4 bases, with 14 bases sitting between them. The germline V gene has CDR1 DFQATT and CDR2 SNEGSKA (reference sequence). This CDR3 reads CSARTHLGADTQYF. The CDR3 DNA reads TGCAGTGCTAGGACTCATTTGGGGGCAGATACGCAGTATTTT.

This sequence joins TRBV2 and TRBJ2-5; D ambiguous. V lost 5 bases and J lost 6, with 7 bases in between. The CDR3 contains 11 residues. Germline CDR1 SNHLY, CDR2 FYNNEI. CDR3 nucleotides: TGTGCCAGCAGTCCCCCACAGACCCAGTACTTC. Translation gives CASSPPQTQYF.

Ten or more counts support this clonotype. In nucleotides, the CDR3 is TGCGCCAGCAGCACCGGACAGGGGACCGCCTGGGAGACCCAGTACTTC. This codes for CASSTGQGTAWETQYF. The chain links TRBV5-1 to TRBJ2-5; TRBD1 matches 9 bases. Germline CDR1 and CDR2: SGHRS and YFSETQ. Trimming at V came to 4 bases and at J to 5 bases, leaving 12 bases not matched to a gene. There are 16 residues in the CDR3.

The sample holds a few counts of this clonotype. V gene TRBV24-1 combines with J gene TRBJ2-1, with a weak D call TRBD2 (6 bases). Deletions cut 6 bases from V and 4 bases from J, with 18 bases between. CDR1 is KGHDR, CDR2 SFDVKD, per germline. There are 16 residues in the CDR3. DNA for the CDR3: TGTGCCACCAGTTCACCGCGGGGCGGTGAATACAATGAGCAGTTCTTC. Its translation is CATSSPRGGEYNEQFF.

The chain carries TRBV7-2 and TRBJ2-1; D may correspond to TRBD1 or TRBD2 (5 bases each). The CDR3 covers 16 residues. Germline values: CDR1 SGHTA, CDR2 FQGNSA. The V end was cut by 5 bases, the J end by 12 bases, with 26 bases between. CDR3 amino acids: CASSVVYRQGSRGQFF. In DNA form, the CDR3 reads TGTGCCAGCAGCGTTGTATATAGGCAGGGATCCCGGGGGCAGTTCTTC.

A few counts support this clonotype. V and J are TRBV5-1 and TRBJ2-2; the match to TRBD1 covers 12 bases. The CDR3 sequence is 15 residues long. CDR1 is SGHRS, CDR2 YFSETQ, per germline. After removal of 6 bases from V and 6 bases from J, the junction contained 6 bases not matched to a gene. CDR3 in DNA: TGCGCCAGCAACTGGGGGACAGGGGGCCCCGGGGAGCTGTTTTTT. As protein: CASNWGTGGPGELFF.

There are a few counts of this clonotype. The chain recombines TRBV4-2 with TRBJ2-1, with 8 bases aligning to TRBD2. Germline values: CDR1 LGHNA, CDR2 YNFKEQ. CDR3 length: 15 amino acids. V shed 4 bases, J shed 6 bases, and the junction held 8 bases outside the gene matches. The CDR3, as DNA: TGTGCCAGCAGCCCGAGCGGGAGCCGCATCAATGAGCAGTTCTTC. Translated, it gives CASSPSGSRINEQFF.

In this sample, this clonotype turned up once. The rearrangement uses TRBV29-1 and TRBJ2-3, with 9 bases matching TRBD1. This CDR3 spans 13 amino acids. CDR1 is SQVTM and CDR2 is ANQGSEA in the germline V gene. Trimming cost V 6 bases and J 3 bases; bases outside gene matches: 4. In DNA form, the CDR3 reads TGCAGCGTATCCGGGACAGGGACAGATACGCAGTATTTT. Protein product: CSVSGTGTDTQYF.

This clonotype was seen a few times. The chain uses TRBV29-1 and TRBJ2-3; no firm D call. Germline V gene sequence: CDR1 SQVTM, CDR2 ANQGSEA. The CDR3 length is 14 residues. Trimming cost V 1 base and J 4 bases, with 12 bases left between them. The CDR3 DNA is TGCAGCGTTGAAGGGACCCTCCGAGCAGATACGCAGTATTTT. Residues: CSVEGTLRADTQYF.

There are a few counts of this clonotype. This rearrangement joins TRBV27 to TRBJ2-2, with D perhaps matching TRBD1 (5 bases). Germline assignment: CDR1 MNHEY and CDR2 SMNVEV (reference sequence). This CDR3 has 14 amino acids. V gave up 4 bases and J gave up 4 bases, with 10 bases separating them. CDR3 bases: TGTGCCAGCAGTTCATTGGGGCTCACCGGGGAGCTGTTTTTT. This sequence encodes CASSSLGLTGELFF.

This clonotype has a count of ten or more. The chain recombines TRBV7-9 with TRBJ1-1, with D maybe TRBD1 (5 bases). V lost 7 bases, J lost 4 bases, and 13 bases lay in between. The CDR3 runs 13 residues. CDR1 is SEHNR and CDR2 is FQNEAQ in the germline V gene (reference sequence). The CDR3 region has the DNA TGTGCCAGCACCCGAGGGGCGGGCACTGAAGCTTTCTTT. Translation: CASTRGAGTEAFF.

The chain combines TRBV6-5 with TRBJ2-1, with D unresolved. V lost 2 bases and J lost 1, with 6 bases in between. Germline lookup yields CDR1 MNHEY and CDR2 SVGAGI. The CDR3 loop spans 14 amino acids. The CDR3 reads CASSYRASYNEQFF. The DNA of the CDR3 is TGTGCCAGCAGTTACCGTGCATCCTACAATGAGCAGTTCTTC.

V is TRBV11-2 and J is TRBJ1-2, with D unresolved. CDR3 length equals 13 residues. V dropped 4 bases and J dropped 1 base, with 7 bases sitting between them. CDR1 SGHAT and CDR2 FQNNGV come from the germline V gene. In DNA, the CDR3 is TGTGCCAGCAGCTCCGTGGTTAACTATGGCTACACCTTC. It is translated as CASSSVVNYGYTF. The entire variable domain, with the rest obtained from reference TRBV11-2 and TRBJ1-2, is as follows: EAGVAQSPRYKIIEKRQSVAFWCNPISGHATLYWYQQILGQGPKLLIQFQNNGVVDDSQLPKDRFSAERLKGVDSTLKIQPAKLEDSAVYLCASSSVVNYGYTFGSGTRLTVV.

The chain couples TRBV2 to TRBJ2-1; the D gene is possibly TRBD1 (5 bases). From germline, CDR1 is SNHLY and CDR2 FYNNEI. The CDR3 extends over 15 amino acids. Trimming removed 6 bases from V and 9 bases from J, with 21 bases in between. This chain's CDR3 is CASSEQARGLGEQFF. The CDR3 nucleotides are TGTGCCAGCAGCGAACAGGCCCGAGGTTTGGGTGAGCAGTTCTTC.

This clonotype was seen more than once but under ten times. The CDR3 bases are TGCAGTGCGTCAAGAAGCTTAGGTGACAATGAGCAGTTCTTC. Translating gives CSASRSLGDNEQFF. The V call is TRBV20-1, the J call TRBJ2-1; no definite D call. V dropped 6 bases and J dropped 5 bases, with 17 bases sitting between them. The CDR3 has 14 residues. CDR1 and CDR2 (germline): DFQATT, SNEGSKA (reference sequence).

The gene calls are TRBV19 and TRBJ1-1; maybe TRBD1 (5 bases). V lost 4 bases and J lost 4, with 19 bases in between. The CDR3 runs to 16 residues. Looked up from germline, CDR1 is LNHDA and CDR2 is SQIVND (reference sequence). The chain's CDR3 is CASSKIAAGLLTEAFF. DNA of the CDR3: TGTGCCAGTAGTAAGATCGCGGCAGGGCTTCTCACTGAAGCTTTCTTT.

The chain links TRBV5-1 to TRBJ2-2, with TRBD2 matching 7 bases. V trimming: 0 bases; J trimming: 6 bases; junction bases outside the gene matches: 5. This CDR3 region has 15 residues. Germline V gene data show CDR1 as SGHRS and CDR2 as YFSETQ. The CDR3 sequence: CASSLAGTMAGELFF. In DNA, the CDR3 is TGCGCCAGCAGCTTGGCCGGGACTATGGCCGGGGAGCTGTTTTTT. Drawing the rest from reference TRBV5-1 and TRBJ2-2, the complete variable domain is KAGVTQTPRYLIKTRGQQVTLSCSPISGHRSVSWYQQTPGQGLQFLFEYFSETQRNKGNFPGRFSGRQFSNSRSEMNVSTLELGDSALYLCASSLAGTMAGELFFGEGSRLTVL.

V usage is TRBV5-1 and J usage is TRBJ2-3, with D tentatively TRBD2 (5 bases). CDR1 and CDR2 from the germline V gene are SGHRS and YFSETQ. V was cut by 3 bases and J by 1 base, with 12 bases left in between. The CDR3 runs 15 residues. Here the CDR3 DNA reads TGCGCCAGCAGCTGGGAGCGTGTCGGCACAGATACGCAGTATTTT. Translation: CASSWERVGTDTQYF.

This clonotype was found once. The rearrangement uses TRBV12-3 or TRBV12-4 and TRBJ2-4; no clear D. This CDR3 spans 14 amino acids. Between the trimmed V and J ends, which lost 4 bases and 8 bases, there was a span of 15 bases. The CDR3: CASSWGQRVDIQYF. CDR3 bases: TGTGCCAGCAGTTGGGGTCAAAGGGTGGACATTCAGTACTTC.

Points on this clonotype: Because the CDR3's place on the DNA is in doubt, the DNA is left out and the CDR3 is given as listed by TCRdb. This chain connects TRBV9 to TRBJ2-2. Germline V gene data show CDR1 as SGDLS and CDR2 as YYNGEE. The CDR3 sequence runs 12 residues, both termini included. The chain's CDR3 is CASSVVAGSCFF.

J is TRBJ2-3 and V is TRBV6-1; TRBD2 matches 8 bases. The CDR3 is 16 residues long. V shed 10 bases and J 0 bases; nucleotides not matched to a gene: 12. Germline CDR1 is MNHNS and CDR2 is SASEGT. The CDR3 nucleotides are TGTGCCATTTCGATCGGACTAGCAGAAAGCACAGATACGCAGTATTTT. It is translated as CAISIGLAESTDTQYF.

The V call is TRBV7-9, the J call TRBJ2-2; D unresolved. V was cut by 5 bases and J by 6 bases, with 13 bases left in between. The CDR3 is 14 residues long. Germline V lookup: CDR1 SEHNR, CDR2 FQNEAQ (reference sequence). CDR3 in DNA: TGTGCCAGCAGCCTCATCAGAAGTTCCGGGGAGCTGTTTTTT. Encoded protein: CASSLIRSSGELFF.

This clonotype has ten or more counts. V and J are TRBV5-1 and TRBJ2-7, with a possible D match to TRBD2 (5 bases). Germline loops: CDR1 SGHRS, CDR2 YFSETQ. Trimming cost V 1 base and J 5 bases, with 13 bases left between them. The CDR3 covers 14 residues. The DNA of the CDR3 is TGCGCCAGCAGCTTGACGGGAAGGGTCGACGAGCAGTACGTC. Translating it yields CASSLTGRVDEQYV.

This clonotype was observed a few times. This chain uses TRBV11-2 with TRBJ2-1; no firm D call. Between the trimmed V and J ends, which lost 6 bases and 4 bases, there was a span of 16 bases. Looked up from germline, CDR1 is SGHAT and CDR2 is FQNNGV. CDR3 length: 15 amino acids. In DNA form, the CDR3 reads TGTGCCAGCAGTACTCTAGGGAACCGGTACAATGAGCAGTTCTTC. Translation: CASSTLGNRYNEQFF.

J is TRBJ1-5 and V is TRBV20-1, with TRBD1 matching over 7 bases. The CDR3 length is 14 residues. The V segment lost 6 bases and the J segment 0 bases; nucleotides outside the gene matches: 5. The V gene's germline CDR1 is DFQATT and CDR2 SNEGSKA (reference sequence). The CDR3 protein is CSARQGNSNQPQHF. DNA for the CDR3: TGCAGTGCGAGACAGGGAAATAGCAATCAGCCCCAGCATTTT.

This clonotype was found once. The rearrangement joins TRBV27 to TRBJ2-1; 9 bases agree with TRBD2. J was trimmed by 5 bases and V by 7 bases; bases with no gene match: 12. This CDR3 is 16 amino acids long. Per the germline V gene, CDR1 is MNHEY and CDR2 is SMNVEV (reference sequence). CDR3 loop: CASIALGREGNNEQFF. The CDR3 DNA reads TGTGCCAGCATAGCGCTTGGGCGGGAGGGGAACAATGAGCAGTTCTTC.